This T cell receptor beta chain originates from a study of cytomegalovirus exposure and HLA in healthy donors. The CDR3 runs 13 residues. The V gene lost 6 bases and the J gene lost 2 bases, with 10 bases spanning the gap. Germline V CDR1 and CDR2: MNHEY, SMNVEV (reference sequence). General study results and limits: TCR beta chains numbering some 150 were designated cytomegalovirus-associated. Accurate prediction of HLA-A and HLA-B alleles (for most subjects) was reportedly achieved from TCR beta sequences.

This clone came up a few times. As yet, its antigen is unknown. With 60 Vbeta and 13 Jbeta primers, the PCR was carried out. Data came from immunoSEQ multiplex PCR; TCRdb stores just in-frame clones and leaves some out. This sample carries roughly 190,000 clones, around 80% of them seen once, and the ten largest clones take approximately 2.2%. The chain couples TRBV27 to TRBJ1-2; D uncertain. Sequencing input: PBMCs. This TCR derives from a woman in her fifties or sixties in good health and CMV-seronegative. Written as DNA, the CDR3 is TGTGCCAGCAGGCAAACAGCAAACTATGGCTACACCTTC. Its protein product is CASRQTANYGYTF.